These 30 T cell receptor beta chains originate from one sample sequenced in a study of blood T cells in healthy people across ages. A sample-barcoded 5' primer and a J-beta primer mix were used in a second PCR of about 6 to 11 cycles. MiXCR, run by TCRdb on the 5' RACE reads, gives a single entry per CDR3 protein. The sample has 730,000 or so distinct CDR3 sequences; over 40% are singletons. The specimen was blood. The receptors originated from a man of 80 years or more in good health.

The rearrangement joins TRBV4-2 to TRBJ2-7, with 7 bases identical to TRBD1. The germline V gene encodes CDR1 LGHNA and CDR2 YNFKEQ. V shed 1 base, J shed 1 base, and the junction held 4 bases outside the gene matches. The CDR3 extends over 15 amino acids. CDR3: CASSQGDSSSYEQYF. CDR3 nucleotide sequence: TGTGCCAGCAGCCAAGGGGACAGTTCATCCTACGAGCAGTACTTC.

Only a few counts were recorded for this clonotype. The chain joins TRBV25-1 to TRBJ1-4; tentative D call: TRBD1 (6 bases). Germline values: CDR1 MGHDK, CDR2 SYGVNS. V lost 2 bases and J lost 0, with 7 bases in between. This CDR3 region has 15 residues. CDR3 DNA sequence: TGTGCCAGCAGTGAACCAGGGGCAACTAATGAAAAACTGTTTTTT. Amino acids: CASSEPGATNEKLFF.

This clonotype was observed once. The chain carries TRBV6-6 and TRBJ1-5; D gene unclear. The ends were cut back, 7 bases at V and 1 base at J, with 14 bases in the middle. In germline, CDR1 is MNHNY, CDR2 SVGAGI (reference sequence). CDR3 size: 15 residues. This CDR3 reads CASNSAALSNQPQHF. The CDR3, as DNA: TGTGCCAGCAATAGCGCGGCGTTGAGCAATCAGCCCCAGCATTTT.

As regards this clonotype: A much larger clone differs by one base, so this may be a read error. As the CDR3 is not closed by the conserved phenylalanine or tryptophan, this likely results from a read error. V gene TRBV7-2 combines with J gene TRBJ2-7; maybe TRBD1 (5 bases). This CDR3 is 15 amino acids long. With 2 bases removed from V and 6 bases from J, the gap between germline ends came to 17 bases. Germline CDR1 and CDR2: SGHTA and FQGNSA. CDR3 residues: CASSLTHGAMGEQYY. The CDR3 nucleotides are TGTGCCAGCAGCTTAACCCATGGGGCTATGGGCGAGCAGTACTAC.

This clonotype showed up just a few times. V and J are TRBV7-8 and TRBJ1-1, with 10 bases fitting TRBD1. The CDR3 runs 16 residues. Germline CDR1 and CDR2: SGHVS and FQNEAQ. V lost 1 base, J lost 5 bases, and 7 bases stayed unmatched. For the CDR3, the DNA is TGTGCCAGCAGCTTAGGACAGGGGGCGCGGGGTACTGAAGCTTTCTTT. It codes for CASSLGQGARGTEAFF. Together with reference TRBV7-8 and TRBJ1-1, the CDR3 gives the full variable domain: GAGVSQSPRYKVAKRGQDVALRCDPISGHVSLFWYQQALGQGPEFLTYFQNEAQLDKSGLPSDRFFAERPEGSVSTLKIQRTQQEDSAVYLCASSLGQGARGTEAFFGQGTRLTVV.

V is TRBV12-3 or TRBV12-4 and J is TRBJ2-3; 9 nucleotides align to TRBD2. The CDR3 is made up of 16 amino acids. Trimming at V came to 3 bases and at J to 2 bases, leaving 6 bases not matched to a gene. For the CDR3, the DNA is TGTGCCAGCAGTTTTGGGACTAGCAGAGTCACAGATACGCAGTATTTT. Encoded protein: CASSFGTSRVTDTQYF.

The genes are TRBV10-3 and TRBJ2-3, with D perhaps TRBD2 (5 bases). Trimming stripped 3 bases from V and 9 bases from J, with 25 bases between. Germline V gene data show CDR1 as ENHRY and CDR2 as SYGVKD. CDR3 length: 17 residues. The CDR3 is CAISEPSLREFRWTQYF. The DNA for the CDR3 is TGTGCCATCAGTGAACCCTCCTTGAGGGAGTTCCGATGGACGCAGTATTTT.

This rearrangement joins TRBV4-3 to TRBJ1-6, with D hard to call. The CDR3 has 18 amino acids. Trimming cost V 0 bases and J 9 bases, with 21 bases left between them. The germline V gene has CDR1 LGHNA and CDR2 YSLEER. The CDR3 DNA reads TGCGCCAGCAGCCAAGATACGGGGTTGGCAACCCTACCTTCACCCCTCCACTTT. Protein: CASSQDTGLATLPSPLHF.

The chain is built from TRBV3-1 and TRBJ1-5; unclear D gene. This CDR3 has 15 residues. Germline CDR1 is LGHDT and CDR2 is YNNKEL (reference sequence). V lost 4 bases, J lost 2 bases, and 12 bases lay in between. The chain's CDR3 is CASSLGSNGNQPQHF. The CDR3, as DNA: TGTGCCAGCAGCCTCGGGTCGAACGGCAATCAGCCCCAGCATTTT.

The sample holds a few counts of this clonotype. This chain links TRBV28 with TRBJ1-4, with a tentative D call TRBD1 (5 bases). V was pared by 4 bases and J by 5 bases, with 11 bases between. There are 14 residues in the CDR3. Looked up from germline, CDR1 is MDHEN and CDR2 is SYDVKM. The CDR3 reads CASSSGTENEKLFF. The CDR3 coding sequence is TGTGCCAGCAGTTCCGGGACGGAGAATGAAAAACTGTTTTTT.

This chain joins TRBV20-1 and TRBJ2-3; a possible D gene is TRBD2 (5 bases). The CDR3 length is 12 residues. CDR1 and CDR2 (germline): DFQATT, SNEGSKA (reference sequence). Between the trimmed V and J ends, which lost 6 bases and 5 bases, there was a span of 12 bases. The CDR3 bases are TGCAGTGCCACACTAGAAGTAGATACGCAGTATTTT. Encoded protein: CSATLEVDTQYF.

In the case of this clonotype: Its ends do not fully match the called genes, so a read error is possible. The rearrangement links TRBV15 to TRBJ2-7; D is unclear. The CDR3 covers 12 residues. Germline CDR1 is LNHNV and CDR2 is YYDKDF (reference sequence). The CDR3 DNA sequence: TGTGCCACCAGCAGAGATGCATACGGGCAGTACTTC. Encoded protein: CATSRDAYGQYF. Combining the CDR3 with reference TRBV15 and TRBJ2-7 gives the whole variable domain DAMVIQNPRYQVTQFGKPVTLSCSQTLNHNVMYWYQQKSSQAPKLLFHYYDKDFNNEADTPDNFQSRRPNTSFCFLDIRSPGLGDTAMYLCATSRDAYGQYFGPGTRLTVT.

The CDR3 loop is CATSGAGTGGNEQYF. CDR3 nucleotide sequence: TGTGCCACCAGTGGGGCCGGGACAGGGGGTAATGAGCAGTACTTC. The V call is TRBV24-1, the J call TRBJ2-7; 11 bases fit TRBD1. Germline V gene lookup returns CDR1 KGHDR and CDR2 SFDVKD. This CDR3 has 15 residues. Trimming cost V 5 bases and J 7 bases; bases outside gene matches: 9.

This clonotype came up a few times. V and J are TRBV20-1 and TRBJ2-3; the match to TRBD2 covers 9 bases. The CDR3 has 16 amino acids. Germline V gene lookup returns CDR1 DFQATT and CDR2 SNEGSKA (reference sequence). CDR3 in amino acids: CSDNSASGTSTDTQYF. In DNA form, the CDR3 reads TGCAGCGATAACTCAGCTAGCGGGACGAGCACAGATACGCAGTATTTT.

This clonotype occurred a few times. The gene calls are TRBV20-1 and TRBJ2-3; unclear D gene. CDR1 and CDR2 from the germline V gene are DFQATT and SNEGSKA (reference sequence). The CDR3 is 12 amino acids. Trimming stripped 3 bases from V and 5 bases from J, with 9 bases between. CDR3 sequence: CSARGSVDTQYF. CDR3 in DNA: TGCAGTGCTAGGGGTTCGGTAGATACGCAGTATTTT.

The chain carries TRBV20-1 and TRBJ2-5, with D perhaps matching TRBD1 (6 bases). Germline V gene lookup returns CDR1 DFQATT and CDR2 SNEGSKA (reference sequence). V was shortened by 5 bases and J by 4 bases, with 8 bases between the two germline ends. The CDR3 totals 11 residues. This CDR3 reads CSAYRAETQYF. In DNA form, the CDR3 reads TGCAGTGCTTACAGGGCAGAGACCCAGTACTTC.

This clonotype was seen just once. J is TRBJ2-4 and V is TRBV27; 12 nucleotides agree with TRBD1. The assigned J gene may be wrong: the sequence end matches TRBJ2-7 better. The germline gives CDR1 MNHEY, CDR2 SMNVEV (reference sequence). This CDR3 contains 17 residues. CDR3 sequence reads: CASSTGTGGPKRYEQYF. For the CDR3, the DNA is TGTGCCAGCAGTACCGGGACAGGGGGCCCTAAAAGGTACGAGCAGTACTTC.

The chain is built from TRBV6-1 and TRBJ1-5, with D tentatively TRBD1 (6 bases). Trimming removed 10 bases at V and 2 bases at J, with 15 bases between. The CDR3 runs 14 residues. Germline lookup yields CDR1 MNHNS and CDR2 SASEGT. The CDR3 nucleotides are TGTGCCACACAGACAGGTAATGGCAATCAGCCCCAGCATTTT. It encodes CATQTGNGNQPQHF.

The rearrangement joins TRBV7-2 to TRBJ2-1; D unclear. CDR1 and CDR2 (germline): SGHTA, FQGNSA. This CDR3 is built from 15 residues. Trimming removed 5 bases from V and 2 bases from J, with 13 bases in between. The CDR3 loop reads CASSAEILPYNEQFF. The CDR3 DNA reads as TGTGCCAGCAGCGCAGAGATCCTACCCTACAATGAGCAGTTCTTC. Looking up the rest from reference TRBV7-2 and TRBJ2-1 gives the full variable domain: GAGVSQSPSNKVTEKGKDVELRCDPISGHTALYWYRQSLGQGLEFLIYFQGNSAPDKSGLPSDRFSAERTGGSVSTLTIQRTQQEDSAVYLCASSAEILPYNEQFFGPGTRLTVL.

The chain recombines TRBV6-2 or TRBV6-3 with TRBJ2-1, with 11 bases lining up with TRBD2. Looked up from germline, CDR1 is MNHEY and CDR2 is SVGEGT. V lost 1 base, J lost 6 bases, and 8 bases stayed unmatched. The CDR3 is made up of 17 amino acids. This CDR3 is CASSYFSGGASSNEQFF. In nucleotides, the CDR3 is TGTGCCAGCAGTTACTTTAGCGGGGGGGCTTCGAGCAATGAGCAGTTCTTC.

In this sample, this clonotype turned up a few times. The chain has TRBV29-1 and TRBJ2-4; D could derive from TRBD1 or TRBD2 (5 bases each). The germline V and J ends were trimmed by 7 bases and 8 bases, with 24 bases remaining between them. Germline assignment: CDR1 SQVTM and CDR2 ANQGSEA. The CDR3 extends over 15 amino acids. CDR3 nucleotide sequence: TGCAGCGCCAGAAGAGGGGCGCGAAGACAAGACATTCAGTACTTC. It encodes CSARRGARRQDIQYF.

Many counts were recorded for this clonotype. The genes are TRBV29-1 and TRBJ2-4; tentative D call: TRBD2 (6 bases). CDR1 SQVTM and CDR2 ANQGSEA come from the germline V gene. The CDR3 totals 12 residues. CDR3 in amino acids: CSAGTLRDIQYF. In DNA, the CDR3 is TGCAGTGCCGGGACTCTGAGGGACATTCAGTACTTC.

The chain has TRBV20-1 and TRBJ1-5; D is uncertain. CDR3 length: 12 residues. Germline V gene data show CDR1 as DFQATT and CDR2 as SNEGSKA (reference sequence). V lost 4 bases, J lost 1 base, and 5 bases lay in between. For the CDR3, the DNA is TGCAGTGCTATCGAAAGCAATCAGCCCCAGCATTTT. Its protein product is CSAIESNQPQHF.

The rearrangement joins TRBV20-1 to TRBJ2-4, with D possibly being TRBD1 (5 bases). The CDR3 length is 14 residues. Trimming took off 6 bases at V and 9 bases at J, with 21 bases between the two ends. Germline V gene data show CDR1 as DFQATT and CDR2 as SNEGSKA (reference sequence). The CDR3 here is CSASTRVGVGIQYF. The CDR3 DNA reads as TGCAGTGCCAGTACCAGGGTTGGAGTCGGCATTCAGTACTTC.

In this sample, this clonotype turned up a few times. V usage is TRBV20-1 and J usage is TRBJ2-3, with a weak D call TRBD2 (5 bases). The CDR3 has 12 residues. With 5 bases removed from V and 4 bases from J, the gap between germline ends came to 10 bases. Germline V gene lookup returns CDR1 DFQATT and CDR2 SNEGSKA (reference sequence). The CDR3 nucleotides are TGCAGTGCTTCACTAGATCCAGATACGCAGTATTTT. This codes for CSASLDPDTQYF.

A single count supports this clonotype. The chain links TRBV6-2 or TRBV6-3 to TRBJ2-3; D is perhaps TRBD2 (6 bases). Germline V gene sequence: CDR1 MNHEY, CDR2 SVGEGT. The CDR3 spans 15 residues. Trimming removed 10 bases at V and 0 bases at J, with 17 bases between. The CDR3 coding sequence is TGTGCCACCGCGGGAACCCGGACTAGCACAGATACGCAGTATTTT. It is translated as CATAGTRTSTDTQYF.

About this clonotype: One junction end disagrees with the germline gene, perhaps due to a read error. The CDR3 region is CASGYSGSGTSTDTQYF. CDR3 DNA sequence: TGTGCCAGCGGTTACTCCGGGTCCGGGACCTCAACGGATACGCAGTATTTT. The rearrangement links TRBV6-5 to TRBJ2-3; D possibly uses TRBD1 or TRBD2 (5 bases each). Germline assignment: CDR1 MNHEY and CDR2 SVGAGI. The CDR3 covers 17 residues.

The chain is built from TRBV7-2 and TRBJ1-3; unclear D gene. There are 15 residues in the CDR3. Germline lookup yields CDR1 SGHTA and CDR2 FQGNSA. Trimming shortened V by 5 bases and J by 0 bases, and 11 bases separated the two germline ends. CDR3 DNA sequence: TGTGCCAGCAGCCCCGACCGGTTCTCTGGAAACACCATATATTTT. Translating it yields CASSPDRFSGNTIYF.

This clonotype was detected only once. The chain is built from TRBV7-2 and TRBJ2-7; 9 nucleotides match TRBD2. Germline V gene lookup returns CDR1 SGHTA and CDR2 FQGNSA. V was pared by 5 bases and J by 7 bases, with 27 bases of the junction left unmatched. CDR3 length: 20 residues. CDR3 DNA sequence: TGTGCCAGCAGCCTAGAGGGACGGAATTACGAGCGGGGGGCCTACAATGAGCAGTACTTC. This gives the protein CASSLEGRNYERGAYNEQYF.

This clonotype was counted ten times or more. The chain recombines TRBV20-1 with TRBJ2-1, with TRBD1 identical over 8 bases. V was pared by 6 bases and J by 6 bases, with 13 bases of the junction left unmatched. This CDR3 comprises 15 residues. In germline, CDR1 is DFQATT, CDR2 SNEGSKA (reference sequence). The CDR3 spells CSAHERTGLSNEQFF. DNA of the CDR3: TGCAGTGCCCACGAAAGGACAGGGTTATCCAATGAGCAGTTCTTC.